These 31 T cell receptor beta chains came from one sample sequenced in a study of metastatic and nonmetastatic thyroid tumors. Thyroid surgery was performed in patients who had received no treatment beforehand. MiXCR was used by TCRdb to re-call the PCR reads. Of some 35,000 clones listed, less than 30% were seen once; the top ten hold about 11%. The sample comprised blood. The receptor set was obtained from a male donor with papillary thyroid cancer or a benign thyroid nodule (not recorded which). Some clones in this sample may be carry-over from other donors' samples.

This clone is medium-sized within its sample. This chain joins TRBV11-3 and TRBJ2-7; D tentatively fits TRBD1 or TRBD2 (5 bases each). The V gene's germline CDR1 is SGHNT and CDR2 YENEEA. CDR3 length equals 14 residues. V lost 5 bases, J lost 7 bases, and 18 bases lay in between. The CDR3 DNA sequence: TGTGCCAGCAGCCCCACGAGGGGAACTCGGGAGCAGTACTTC. Translation: CASSPTRGTREQYF.

This clone has only a few counts. V usage is TRBV29-1 and J usage is TRBJ2-7, with D perhaps matching TRBD1 (6 bases). Germline V gives CDR1 SQVTM, CDR2 ANQGSEA. V lost 6 bases and J lost 4, with 13 bases in between. The CDR3 totals 12 residues. The CDR3 nucleotides are TGCAGCGTCGGGGTGAGGGGGTACGAGCAGTACTTC. It specifies CSVGVRGYEQYF.

This clone was seen only a few times. The rearrangement uses TRBV10-3 and TRBJ2-7; 8 positions agree with TRBD1. Germline assignment: CDR1 ENHRY and CDR2 SYGVKD. The CDR3 sequence is 17 residues long. J lost 2 bases, V lost 2 bases, and 11 bases had no gene match. For the CDR3, the DNA is TGTGCCATCAGTGAGACAATAAAGGGGACAGGTACCTACGAGCAGTACTTC. Protein: CAISETIKGTGTYEQYF.

This sequence joins TRBV6-1 and TRBJ2-7; unclear D gene. Per the germline V gene, CDR1 is MNHNS and CDR2 is SASEGT. CDR3 length equals 13 residues. The ends were cut back, 1 base at V and 5 bases at J, with 9 bases in the middle. CDR3 protein: CASSEGEMDEQYF. The CDR3 region has the DNA TGTGCCAGCAGTGAAGGTGAGATGGACGAGCAGTACTTC.

Remarks on this clone: Possible read error: a much larger clone is one base away. Different DNA sequences within this sample yield the same CDR3. The gene calls are TRBV6-2 or TRBV6-3 and TRBJ1-2; D gene ambiguous. The V gene's germline CDR1 is MNHEY and CDR2 SVGEGT. The CDR3 runs to 13 residues. The CDR3, as DNA: TGTGCTAGCAGTTACTCGGTAGGGTATGGCTACACCTTC. Amino acid sequence: CASSYSVGYGYTF.

The genes are TRBV30 and TRBJ2-7; D gene uncertain. Trimming shortened V by 1 base and J by 4 bases, and 5 bases separated the two germline ends. There are 11 residues in the CDR3. CDR1 and CDR2 (germline): GTSNPN, SVGIG (reference sequence). CDR3 loop: CAWSDGYEQYF. DNA of the CDR3: TGTGCCTGGAGTGATGGATACGAGCAGTACTTC.

This clone was recorded once. CDR3 sequence (DNA): TGCAGTGCTACTCTAGCGGGAGGGCCAAGTGAGCAGTTCTTC. This sequence encodes CSATLAGGPSEQFF. This chain joins TRBV20-1 and TRBJ2-1; 12 nucleotides align to TRBD2. Looked up from germline, CDR1 is DFQATT and CDR2 is SNEGSKA (reference sequence). Germline trimming cut 4 bases from V and 9 bases from J; bases unmatched to any gene: 7. The CDR3 runs to 14 residues.

This clone has a handful of counts. The J gene is TRBJ2-7, the V gene TRBV12-5; 10 nucleotides align to TRBD2. V gave up 5 bases and J gave up 7 bases; unmatched junction bases: 8. This CDR3 has 14 amino acids. Germline V gene data show CDR1 as LGHNT and CDR2 as FRNRAP. This CDR3 reads CASGLEGLAREQYF. In DNA, the CDR3 is TGTGCTAGTGGTCTGGAGGGACTAGCGAGGGAGCAGTACTTC.

The sample holds many counts of this clone. This chain connects TRBV11-2 to TRBJ1-2; D perhaps matches TRBD1 (6 bases). Germline assignment: CDR1 SGHAT and CDR2 FQNNGV. The CDR3 is made up of 13 amino acids. V lost 5 bases and J 1 base, leaving 8 bases between the germline ends. Here the CDR3 reads CASSPQGNYGYTF. CDR3 bases: TGTGCCAGCAGCCCACAGGGTAACTATGGCTACACCTTC.

This clone has a handful of counts. DNA for the CDR3: TGTGCCAGCAGCTTTGACCCAATTGAGGGCACCGGGGAGCTGTTTTTT. Translating it yields CASSFDPIEGTGELFF. The chain links TRBV11-1 to TRBJ2-2; a possible D gene is TRBD2 (5 bases). From germline, CDR1 is SGHAT and CDR2 FQDESV (reference sequence). This CDR3 contains 16 residues. V lost 3 bases to trimming and J lost 4 bases, with 15 bases between them.

This clone has a count of ten or more. This chain uses TRBV4-1 with TRBJ2-7, with a possible D match to TRBD1 (5 bases). The CDR3 has 15 residues. The germline CDR1 and CDR2 sequences are MGHRA and YSYEKL. V lost 5 bases and J lost 2, with 16 bases in between. DNA of the CDR3: TGCGCCAGCAGCGGCACAAGACAGCAACCCTACGAGCAGTACTTC. Amino acid sequence: CASSGTRQQPYEQYF.

For this clone: An end of the junction differs from the germline gene, which may be a read error. Here the CDR3 reads CAISYALGSYLNTEAFF. Here the CDR3 DNA reads TGTGCCATCAGTTACGCCTTAGGTAGTTATCTGAACACTGAAGCTTTCTTT. V usage is TRBV6-6 and J usage is TRBJ1-1; D gene uncertain. This CDR3 has 17 residues. Germline loops: CDR1 MNHNY, CDR2 SVGAGI (reference sequence).

The chain links TRBV6-1 to TRBJ2-3, with TRBD1 matching 9 bases. Germline CDR1 and CDR2: MNHNS and SASEGT. There are 14 residues in the CDR3. In DNA form, the CDR3 reads TGTGCAAACAGTGAAGGACAGGGGCCAGATACGCAGTATTTT. This sequence encodes CANSEGQGPDTQYF.

This clone is judged medium-sized. The chain recombines TRBV27 with TRBJ2-7, with D perhaps matching TRBD1 (5 bases). The CDR3 length is 13 residues. The V gene's germline CDR1 is MNHEY and CDR2 SMNVEV (reference sequence). With 5 bases removed from V and 4 bases from J, the gap between germline ends came to 12 bases. This CDR3 reads CASSPRPGYEQYF. The DNA of the CDR3 is TGTGCCAGCAGTCCCCGCCCAGGGTACGAGCAGTACTTC.

The sample holds a few counts of this clone. Here the CDR3 reads CASSTGGFYNEQFF. CDR3 coding DNA: TGTGCCAGCTCCACTGGGGGGTTCTACAATGAGCAGTTCTTC. V usage is TRBV5-8 and J usage is TRBJ2-1; D may be TRBD2 (6 bases). The V gene lost 7 bases and the J gene lost 3 bases, with 14 bases spanning the gap. The CDR3 has 14 amino acids. Germline V CDR1 and CDR2: SGHTS, YDEGEE.

This clone is medium-sized. This sequence joins TRBV6-1 and TRBJ2-7; 9 bases are a match to TRBD1. With V trimmed by 6 bases and J by 4 bases, 10 bases remained unmatched. The CDR3 sequence is 15 residues long. Looked up from germline, CDR1 is MNHNS and CDR2 is SASEGT. CDR3 residues: CASSHRTGERYEQYF. The CDR3, as DNA: TGTGCCAGCAGCCACCGGACAGGGGAAAGGTACGAGCAGTACTTC.

In this sample, this clone turned up many times. The chain joins TRBV6-2 or TRBV6-3 to TRBJ2-3, with D unclear. This CDR3 region has 16 residues. Trimming took off 5 bases at V and 2 bases at J, with 17 bases between the two ends. Germline values: CDR1 MNHEY, CDR2 SVGEGT. Here the CDR3 reads CASSNVSGFHTDTQYF. CDR3 nucleotide sequence: TGTGCCAGCAGTAACGTAAGTGGCTTCCACACAGATACGCAGTATTTT.

As regards this clone: The junction and the germline gene differ at one end; a read error may be behind it. This chain uses TRBV3-1 with TRBJ2-2, with 8 positions matching TRBD1. Germline lookup yields CDR1 LGHDT and CDR2 YNNKEL (reference sequence). CDR3 length equals 14 residues. The CDR3 loop is CASSGQGVTGELFF. The CDR3, as DNA: TGTGCCAGCAGCGGACAGGGTGTTACCGGTGAGCTGTTTTTT.

This clone rates as medium-sized (0.01 to 0.1%). The chain recombines TRBV6-2 or TRBV6-3 with TRBJ2-7; 9 bases are a match to TRBD1. CDR1 and CDR2 from the germline V gene are MNHEY and SVGEGT. This CDR3 has 14 amino acids. The junction had 9 bases not matched to a gene; V was cut back by 7 bases and J by 5 bases. The CDR3 spells CASTGTGHIDEQYF. In nucleotides, the CDR3 is TGTGCCAGCACCGGGACAGGGCATATTGACGAGCAGTACTTC.

This clone was counted a few times. The chain joins TRBV6-1 to TRBJ1-6; TRBD1 might be the D (6 bases). This CDR3 region has 13 residues. Trimming left V 6 bases short and J 5 bases short, with 8 bases between. CDR1 and CDR2 (germline): MNHNS, SASEGT. The CDR3 protein is CASRGQHNSPLHF. DNA for the CDR3: TGTGCCAGCAGAGGACAGCATAATTCACCCCTCCACTTT.

A single count supports this clone. This chain uses TRBV5-1 with TRBJ2-3; 12 nucleotides align to TRBD2. The CDR3 length is 14 residues. Trimming removed 5 bases from V and 5 bases from J; junction bases left unmatched: 3. Germline V CDR1 and CDR2: SGHRS, YFSETQ. The CDR3 DNA is TGCGCCAGCAGTCTAGCGGGAGGGGTAGATACGCAGTATTTT. It encodes CASSLAGGVDTQYF.

In its sample, this clone is medium-sized. V gene TRBV11-2 combines with J gene TRBJ2-7, with TRBD2 identical over 10 bases. J lost 3 bases, V lost 1 base, and 6 bases had no gene match. CDR3 size: 16 residues. Germline V lookup: CDR1 SGHAT, CDR2 FQNNGV. CDR3 sequence: CASSLVVAGGHYEQYF. Written as DNA, the CDR3 is TGTGCCAGCAGCTTAGTAGTAGCGGGAGGTCACTACGAGCAGTACTTC.

The chain combines TRBV18 with TRBJ2-7; D is undetermined. In germline, CDR1 is KGHSH, CDR2 LQKENI. Trimming took 2 bases from V and 2 from J, leaving 7 bases between them. This CDR3 region has 13 residues. The CDR3 region is CASSPFWAYEQYF. CDR3 bases: TGTGCCAGCTCACCATTCTGGGCCTACGAGCAGTACTTC.

This clone is a singleton in its sample. V is TRBV3-1 and J is TRBJ1-3; D is unclear. V lost 1 base and J lost 0, with 10 bases in between. The CDR3 is 16 residues long. Per germline, CDR1 LGHDT and CDR2 YNNKEL (reference sequence). The CDR3 region has the DNA TGTGCCAGCAGCCAAGGACGGTCAGTCTCTGGAAACACCATATATTTT. Translated, it gives CASSQGRSVSGNTIYF.

This clone turned up a few times. The J gene is TRBJ2-7, the V gene TRBV2, with D perhaps matching TRBD1 (5 bases). Per germline, CDR1 SNHLY and CDR2 FYNNEI. V lost 4 bases to trimming and J lost 5 bases, with 9 bases between them. The CDR3 runs 12 residues. CDR3 coding DNA: TGTGCCAGCAGTGCAGGGTTTGACGAGCAGTACTTC. It is translated as CASSAGFDEQYF.

This clone was recorded at least ten times. The chain employs TRBV27 and TRBJ1-2, with a tentative D call TRBD1 (5 bases). The CDR3 is 14 amino acids. Trimming removed 6 bases from V and 4 bases from J, with 15 bases in between. Germline loops: CDR1 MNHEY, CDR2 SMNVEV (reference sequence). The CDR3 coding sequence is TGTGCCAGCAGGGGGACGTACGCATCCTATGGCTACACCTTC. Translation: CASRGTYASYGYTF.

V is TRBV2 and J is TRBJ2-7; TRBD2 is a possible D gene (5 bases). The CDR3 spans 12 residues. The germline V and J ends were trimmed by 4 bases and 8 bases, with 12 bases remaining between them. CDR1 is SNHLY and CDR2 is FYNNEI in the germline V gene. DNA for the CDR3: TGTGCCAGCAGTGTCACGCGGGCGCAGCAGTACTTC. Translated: CASSVTRAQQYF.

In this sample, this clone turned up once. This chain joins TRBV18 and TRBJ2-7; 15 bases are a match to TRBD2. This CDR3 comprises 17 residues. Germline assignment: CDR1 KGHSH and CDR2 LQKENI. V was pared by 3 bases and J by 1 base, with 4 bases of the junction left unmatched. The DNA of the CDR3 is TGTGCCAGCTCACCGCCGGGACTAGCGGGAGGATCCTACGAGCAGTACTTC. This codes for CASSPPGLAGGSYEQYF.

Worth noting for this clone: Likely a read error: the CDR3 ends without its conserved phenylalanine or tryptophan. The rearrangement links TRBV3-1 to TRBJ1-1, with D possibly matching TRBD1 (5 bases). Trimming shortened V by 9 bases and J by 2 bases, and 13 bases separated the two germline ends. Germline V gene data show CDR1 as LGHDT and CDR2 as YNNKEL (reference sequence). The CDR3 spans 13 residues. CDR3 sequence: CASKTEINTEAFL. The CDR3 DNA follows: TGTGCCAGTAAGACAGAAATTAACACTGAAGCTTTCCTT.

This clone has just a few counts. V gene TRBV20-1 combines with J gene TRBJ2-1; D is possibly TRBD2 (6 bases). The length of the CDR3 is 13 residues. The V end lost 5 bases, the J end lost 7 bases, and 15 bases lay between the germline ends. Germline CDR1 and CDR2: DFQATT and SNEGSKA (reference sequence). The chain's CDR3 is CSALPGVMNEQFF. The CDR3 DNA is TGCAGTGCTCTCCCGGGGGTTATGAATGAGCAGTTCTTC.

This clone was counted a few times. The rearrangement uses TRBV19 and TRBJ1-1, with D possibly matching TRBD1 (6 bases). The CDR3 length is 14 residues. Trimming shortened V by 5 bases and J by 1 base, and 11 bases separated the two germline ends. From germline, CDR1 is LNHDA and CDR2 SQIVND (reference sequence). The DNA of the CDR3 is TGTGCCAGTAGTTTACAGGGAGCGAACACTGAAGCTTTCTTT. This sequence encodes CASSLQGANTEAFF.